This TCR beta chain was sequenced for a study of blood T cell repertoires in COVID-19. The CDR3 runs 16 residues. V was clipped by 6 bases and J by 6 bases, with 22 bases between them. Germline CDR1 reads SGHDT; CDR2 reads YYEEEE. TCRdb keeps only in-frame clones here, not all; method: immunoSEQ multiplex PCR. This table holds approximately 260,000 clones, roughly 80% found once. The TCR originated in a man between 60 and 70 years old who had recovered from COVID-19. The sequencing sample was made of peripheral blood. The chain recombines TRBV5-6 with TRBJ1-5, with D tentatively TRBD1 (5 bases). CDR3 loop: CASTNGGAAFTQPQHF. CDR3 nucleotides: TGTGCCAGCACCAACGGCGGGGCGGCTTTCACTCAGCCCCAGCATTTT.